This T cell receptor beta chain came from a study of cytomegalovirus exposure and HLA in healthy donors. This clone was found a few times. This CDR3 region has 14 residues. Losses at the gene ends were 2 bases for V and 5 bases for J; bases not matched to a gene: 6. Germline-derived CDR1 and CDR2 are SGDLS and YYNGEE. Healthy bone marrow donors formed the donor group. Vbeta (60) and Jbeta (13) primers were used in the PCR. The repertoire was sequenced with immunoSEQ multiplex PCR; TCRdb's copy has only in-frame clones and lacks some. The data contain 78,000 or so clones, 62% of them singletons. This sequence joins TRBV9 and TRBJ2-5; 7 nucleotides match TRBD2. The sample consisted of PBMCs. This TCR was recovered from a male donor in good health and CMV-seropositive. The CDR3 DNA reads as TGTGCCAGCAGCGTCTCGACTAGCAGGGAGACCCAGTACTTC. Its translation is CASSVSTSRETQYF.